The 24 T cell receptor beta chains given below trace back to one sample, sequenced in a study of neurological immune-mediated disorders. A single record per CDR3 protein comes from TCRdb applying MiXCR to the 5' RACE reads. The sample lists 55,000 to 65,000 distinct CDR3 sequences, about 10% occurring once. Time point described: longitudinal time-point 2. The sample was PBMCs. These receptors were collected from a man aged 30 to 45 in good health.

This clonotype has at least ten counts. The CDR3 spells CASSRPAYEQYF. CDR3 nucleotides: TGTGCCAGCAGTCGTCCGGCCTACGAGCAGTACTTC. J is TRBJ2-7 and V is TRBV28; D remains unclear. V lost 5 bases to trimming and J lost 2 bases, with 7 bases between them. Looked up from germline, CDR1 is MDHEN and CDR2 is SYDVKM. The CDR3 extends over 12 amino acids.

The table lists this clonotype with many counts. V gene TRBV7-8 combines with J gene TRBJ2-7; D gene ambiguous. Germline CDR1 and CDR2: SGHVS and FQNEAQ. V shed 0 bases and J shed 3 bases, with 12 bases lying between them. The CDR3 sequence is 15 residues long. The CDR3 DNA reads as TGTGCCAGCAGCTTAGCGCCAGATGGATACTACGAGCAGTACTTC. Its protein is CASSLAPDGYYEQYF.

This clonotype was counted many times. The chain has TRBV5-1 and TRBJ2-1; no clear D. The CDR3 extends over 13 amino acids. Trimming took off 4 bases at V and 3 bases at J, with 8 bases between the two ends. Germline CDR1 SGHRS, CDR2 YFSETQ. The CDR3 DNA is TGCGCCAGCAGCCTCGGCCACTACAATGAGCAGTTCTTC. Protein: CASSLGHYNEQFF. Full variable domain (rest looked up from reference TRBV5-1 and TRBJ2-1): KAGVTQTPRYLIKTRGQQVTLSCSPISGHRSVSWYQQTPGQGLQFLFEYFSETQRNKGNFPGRFSGRQFSNSRSEMNVSTLELGDSALYLCASSLGHYNEQFFGPGTRLTVL.

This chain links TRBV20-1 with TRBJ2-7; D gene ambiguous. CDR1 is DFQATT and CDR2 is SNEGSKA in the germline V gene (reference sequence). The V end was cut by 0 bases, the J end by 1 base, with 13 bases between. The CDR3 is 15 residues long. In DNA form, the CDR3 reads TGCAGTGCTAGAGATGTAACAGTTGCTTCCTACGAGCAGTACTTC. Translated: CSARDVTVASYEQYF.

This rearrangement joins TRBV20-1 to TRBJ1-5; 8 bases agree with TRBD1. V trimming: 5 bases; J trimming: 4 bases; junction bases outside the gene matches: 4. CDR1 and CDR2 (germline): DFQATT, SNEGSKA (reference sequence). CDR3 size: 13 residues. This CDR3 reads CSAWTGLNQPQHF. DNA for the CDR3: TGCAGTGCTTGGACAGGGCTAAATCAGCCCCAGCATTTT.

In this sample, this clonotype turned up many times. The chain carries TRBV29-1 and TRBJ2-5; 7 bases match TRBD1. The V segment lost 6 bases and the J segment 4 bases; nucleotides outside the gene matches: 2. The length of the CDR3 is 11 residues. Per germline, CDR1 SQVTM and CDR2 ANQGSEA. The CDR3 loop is CSVGTAETQYF. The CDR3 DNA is TGCAGCGTCGGGACAGCAGAGACCCAGTACTTC.

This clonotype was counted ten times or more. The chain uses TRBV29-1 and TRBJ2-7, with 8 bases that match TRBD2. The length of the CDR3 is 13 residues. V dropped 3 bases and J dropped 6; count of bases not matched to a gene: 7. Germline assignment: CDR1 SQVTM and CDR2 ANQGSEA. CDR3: CSVDSPREGEQYF. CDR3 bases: TGCAGCGTTGATAGCCCTCGGGAGGGCGAGCAGTACTTC.

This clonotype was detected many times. The DNA for the CDR3 is TGTGCCAGCTCACCAGACACGGAACCCAAAAACATTCAGTACTTC. It is translated as CASSPDTEPKNIQYF. The V gene is TRBV18, the J gene TRBJ2-4; no definite D call. The germline gives CDR1 KGHSH, CDR2 LQKENI. V was shortened by 2 bases and J by 2 bases, with 10 bases between the two germline ends. The CDR3 consists of 15 residues.

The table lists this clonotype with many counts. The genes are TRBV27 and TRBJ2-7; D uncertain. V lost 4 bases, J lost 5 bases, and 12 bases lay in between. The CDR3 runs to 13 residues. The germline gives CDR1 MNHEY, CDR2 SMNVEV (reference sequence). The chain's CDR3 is CASSSPTFHEQYF. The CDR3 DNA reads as TGTGCCAGCAGTTCCCCGACGTTCCACGAGCAGTACTTC.

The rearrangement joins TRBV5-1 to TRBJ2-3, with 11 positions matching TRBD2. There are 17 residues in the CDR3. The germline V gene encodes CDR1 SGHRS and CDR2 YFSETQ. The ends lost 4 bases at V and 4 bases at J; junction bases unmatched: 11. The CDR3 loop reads CASSPMTSGNVPDTQYF. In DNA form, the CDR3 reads TGCGCCAGCAGCCCTATGACTAGCGGGAATGTGCCAGATACGCAGTATTTT.

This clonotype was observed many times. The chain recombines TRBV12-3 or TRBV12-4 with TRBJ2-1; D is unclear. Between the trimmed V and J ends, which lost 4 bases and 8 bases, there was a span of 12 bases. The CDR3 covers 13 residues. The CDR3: CASSYFLWDEQFF. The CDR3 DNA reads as TGTGCCAGCAGTTATTTCTTGTGGGATGAGCAGTTCTTC.

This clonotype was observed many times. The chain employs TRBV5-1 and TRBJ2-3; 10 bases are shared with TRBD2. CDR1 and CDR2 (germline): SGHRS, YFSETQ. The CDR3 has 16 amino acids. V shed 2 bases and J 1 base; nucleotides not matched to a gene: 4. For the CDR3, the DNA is TGCGCCAGCAGCTTAGGCGGGACTAGCGGCACAGATACGCAGTATTTT. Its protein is CASSLGGTSGTDTQYF. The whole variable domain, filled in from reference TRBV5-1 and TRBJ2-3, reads KAGVTQTPRYLIKTRGQQVTLSCSPISGHRSVSWYQQTPGQGLQFLFEYFSETQRNKGNFPGRFSGRQFSNSRSEMNVSTLELGDSALYLCASSLGGTSGTDTQYFGPGTRLTVL.

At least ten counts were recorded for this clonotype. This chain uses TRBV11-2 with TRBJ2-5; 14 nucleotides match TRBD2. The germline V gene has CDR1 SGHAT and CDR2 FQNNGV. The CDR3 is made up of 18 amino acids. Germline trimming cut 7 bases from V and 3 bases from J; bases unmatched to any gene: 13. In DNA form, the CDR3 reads TGTGCCAGCACCCCCCAAATAATGACTAGCGGGAGGGAAGAGACCCAGTACTTC. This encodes CASTPQIMTSGREETQYF.

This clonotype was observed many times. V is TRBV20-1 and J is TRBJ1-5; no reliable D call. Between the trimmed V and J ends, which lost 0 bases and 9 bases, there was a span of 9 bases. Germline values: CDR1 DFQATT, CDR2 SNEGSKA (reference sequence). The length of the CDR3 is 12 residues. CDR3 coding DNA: TGCAGTGCTAGAGATCCGACGTTGCCCCAGCATTTT. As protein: CSARDPTLPQHF.

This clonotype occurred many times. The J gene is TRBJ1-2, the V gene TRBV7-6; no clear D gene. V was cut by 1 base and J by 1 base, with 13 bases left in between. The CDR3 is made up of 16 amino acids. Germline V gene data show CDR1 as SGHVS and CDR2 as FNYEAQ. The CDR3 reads CASSLGPRTVNYGYTF. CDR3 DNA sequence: TGTGCCAGCAGCTTAGGGCCCAGGACGGTTAACTATGGCTACACCTTC.

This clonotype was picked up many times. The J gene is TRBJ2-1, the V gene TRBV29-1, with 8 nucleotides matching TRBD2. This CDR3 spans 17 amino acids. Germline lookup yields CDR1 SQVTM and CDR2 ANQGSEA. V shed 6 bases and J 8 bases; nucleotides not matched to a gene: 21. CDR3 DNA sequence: TGCAGCGTACCAAAGTCCACCGGGACTAGGAGATACGATGAGCAGTTCTTC. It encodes CSVPKSTGTRRYDEQFF.

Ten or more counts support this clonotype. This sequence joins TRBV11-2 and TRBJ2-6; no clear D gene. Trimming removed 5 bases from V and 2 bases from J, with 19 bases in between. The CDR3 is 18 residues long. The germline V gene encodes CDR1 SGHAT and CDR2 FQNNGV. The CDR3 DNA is TGTGCCAGCAGCGGAGAGGTAGGGAAGGACCCTGGGGCCAACGTCCTGACTTTC. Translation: CASSGEVGKDPGANVLTF.

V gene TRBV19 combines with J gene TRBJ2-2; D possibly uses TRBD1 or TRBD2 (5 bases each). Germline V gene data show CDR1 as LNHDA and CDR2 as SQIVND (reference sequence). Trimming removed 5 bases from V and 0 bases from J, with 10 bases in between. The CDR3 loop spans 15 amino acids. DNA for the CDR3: TGTGCCAGTAGTCCACAGGACTCGAACACCGGGGAGCTGTTTTTT. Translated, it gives CASSPQDSNTGELFF. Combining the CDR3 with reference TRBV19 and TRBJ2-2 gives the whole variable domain DGGITQSPKYLFRKEGQNVTLSCEQNLNHDAMYWYRQDPGQGLRLIYYSQIVNDFQKGDIAEGYSVSREKKESFPLTVTSAQKNPTAFYLCASSPQDSNTGELFFGEGSRLTVL.

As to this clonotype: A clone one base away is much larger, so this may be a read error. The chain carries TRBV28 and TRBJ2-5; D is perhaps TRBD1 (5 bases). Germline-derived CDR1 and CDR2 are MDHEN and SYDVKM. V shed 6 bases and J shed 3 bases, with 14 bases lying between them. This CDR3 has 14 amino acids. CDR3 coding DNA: TGTGCCAGCAGCCTCCCCCAGGGAAAAGAGACCCAGTACTTC. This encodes CASSLPQGKETQYF.

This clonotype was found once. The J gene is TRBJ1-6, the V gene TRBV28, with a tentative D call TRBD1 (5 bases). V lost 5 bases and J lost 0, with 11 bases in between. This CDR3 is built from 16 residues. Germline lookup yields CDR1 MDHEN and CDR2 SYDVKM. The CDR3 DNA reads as TGTGCCAGCAGTAAAACAGGAGTCTCCTATAATTCACCCCTCCACTTT. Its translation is CASSKTGVSYNSPLHF.

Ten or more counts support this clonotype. CDR3 coding DNA: TGTGCCAGCAGCGCTGGCGGGGGGGGTTATAACATTCAGTACTTC. It translates to CASSAGGGGYNIQYF. The chain employs TRBV28 and TRBJ2-4; 9 bases are shared with TRBD2. The CDR3 runs 15 residues. The V segment lost 6 bases and the J segment 7 bases; nucleotides outside the gene matches: 10. The germline CDR1 and CDR2 sequences are MDHEN and SYDVKM.

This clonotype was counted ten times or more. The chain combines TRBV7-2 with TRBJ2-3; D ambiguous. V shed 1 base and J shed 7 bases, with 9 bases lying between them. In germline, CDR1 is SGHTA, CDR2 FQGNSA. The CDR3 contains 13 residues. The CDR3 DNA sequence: TGTGCCAGCAGCTTAGAGGACCGGAATACGCAGTATTTT. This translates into CASSLEDRNTQYF. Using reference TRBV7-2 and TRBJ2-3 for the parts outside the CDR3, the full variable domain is GAGVSQSPSNKVTEKGKDVELRCDPISGHTALYWYRQSLGQGLEFLIYFQGNSAPDKSGLPSDRFSAERTGGSVSTLTIQRTQQEDSAVYLCASSLEDRNTQYFGPGTRLTVL.

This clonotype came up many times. Written as DNA, the CDR3 is TGCAGTGCTCCACAGGGCCTTCCTGAGTTCTTC. This gives the protein CSAPQGLPEFF. V and J are TRBV20-1 and TRBJ2-1; TRBD1 might be the D (6 bases). With 5 bases removed from V and 14 bases from J, the gap between germline ends came to 16 bases. The CDR3 totals 11 residues. Germline V lookup: CDR1 DFQATT, CDR2 SNEGSKA (reference sequence).

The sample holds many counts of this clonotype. The CDR3 nucleotides are TGCAGCGTTGATAGTAAGAGCTCCTACAATGAGCAGTTCTTC. As protein: CSVDSKSSYNEQFF. J is TRBJ2-1 and V is TRBV29-1; D remains ambiguous. Trimming removed 3 bases at V and 0 bases at J, with 9 bases between. CDR1 is SQVTM, CDR2 ANQGSEA, per germline. The CDR3 is 14 amino acids.